This TCR beta chain was obtained from a study of T cell repertoires in cytomegalovirus infection. The wider study: Matching HLA type, along with CMV infection, was indicated by public TCR beta signatures.

The CDR3 totals 15 residues. Per germline, CDR1 DFQATT and CDR2 SNEGSKA (reference sequence). Trimming removed 6 bases at V and 0 bases at J, with 15 bases between. TCRdb recomputed calls from the reads with MiXCR, one row per CDR3 protein. The sample has about 360,000 distinct CDR3 sequences; 15% to 20% are singletons. Whole-study results and caveats: The response measured ex vivo was dominated by TCR beta clonotypes (HLA-C-restricted and CMV-specific). Of the TCR beta families, the public ones yielded a cumulative frequency that identified carriers of CMV plus the relevant HLA.

About this clonotype itself: Its antigen is still unknown.

The chain recombines TRBV20-1 with TRBJ2-1; possibly TRBD1 for D (6 bases). This sequence originates from a human donor in good health (CMV status not recorded). Some clones in this sample may be carry-over from other donors' samples. The sequenced sample was PBMCs. The CDR3 loop reads CSATGTPSSYNEQFF. In DNA, the CDR3 is TGCAGTGCAACCGGGACACCTAGCTCCTACAATGAGCAGTTCTTC.